One sample yielded the 28 T cell receptor beta chains listed below, sequenced in a study of blood T cell repertoires in COVID-19. TCRdb's copy holds only in-frame clones and misses some; the assay was immunoSEQ multiplex PCR. The sample records about 120,000 clones, roughly four fifths being singletons. The sequenced sample was peripheral blood. These receptors were collected from a woman in her 70s with acute or convalescent COVID-19.

This clone was counted a few times. V usage is TRBV10-1 and J usage is TRBJ1-6; D is undetermined. Per the germline V gene, CDR1 is WNHNN and CDR2 is SYGVQD (reference sequence). This CDR3 region has 14 residues. V shed 4 bases and J shed 7 bases, with 11 bases lying between them. The CDR3 DNA reads as TGCGCCAGCAGTGGGATGACTGGGAATTCACCCCTCCACTTT. Its protein product is CASSGMTGNSPLHF.

The gene calls are TRBV7-8 and TRBJ2-5; 8 nucleotides agree with TRBD2. CDR3 size: 16 residues. V gave up 3 bases and J gave up 0 bases; unmatched junction bases: 6. Germline assignment: CDR1 SGHVS and CDR2 FQNEAQ. The CDR3 sequence: CASSLLAGWYQETQYF. The CDR3 coding sequence is TGTGCCAGCAGCTTGCTAGCGGGTTGGTACCAAGAGACCCAGTACTTC.

The chain recombines TRBV5-4 with TRBJ2-5; the D gene is possibly TRBD1 (5 bases). Germline CDR1 SGHNT, CDR2 YYREEE (reference sequence). There are 13 residues in the CDR3. V lost 4 bases and J lost 1, with 8 bases in between. The CDR3 loop reads CASSAQGQETQYF. The DNA of the CDR3 is TGTGCCAGCAGCGCGCAGGGCCAAGAGACCCAGTACTTC.

The CDR3 coding sequence is TGCGCCAGCAGCCAGGAATACAGAAGCAATCAGCCCCAGCATTTT. Amino acids: CASSQEYRSNQPQHF. The V and J genes are TRBV4-3 and TRBJ1-5; D uncertain. Germline lookup yields CDR1 LGHNA and CDR2 YSLEER. The V and J ends lost 3 bases and 1 base respectively, with 10 bases between them. The CDR3 is 15 residues long.

In the case of this clone: At one boundary the junction diverges from the germline segment, which might be a read error. V gene TRBV13 combines with J gene TRBJ1-1; 9 nucleotides agree with TRBD1. CDR1 and CDR2 (germline): PRHDT, FYEKMQ (reference sequence). This CDR3 contains 14 residues. In DNA form, the CDR3 reads TGTGCCAGCAGCGAGGCCGGGACAGGGTACGTTTTGCCATTT. Translated, it gives CASSEAGTGYVLPF.

This chain links TRBV7-3 with TRBJ2-1; TRBD2 matches at 12 bases. Germline lookup yields CDR1 SGHTA and CDR2 FQGTGA. The J segment lost 4 bases and the V segment lost 4 bases, leaving 5 bases of the junction unmatched. This CDR3 spans 16 amino acids. The CDR3: CASSSASGGAYNEQFF. CDR3 nucleotide sequence: TGTGCCAGCAGCTCAGCTAGCGGGGGGGCGTACAATGAGCAGTTCTTC.

The V and J genes are TRBV2 and TRBJ1-1; TRBD1 matches at 8 bases. Unmatched junction bases numbered 6, after V lost 6 bases and J lost 3 bases. The CDR3 runs to 14 residues. CDR1 SNHLY and CDR2 FYNNEI come from the germline V gene. Here the CDR3 DNA reads TGTGCCAGCAGGGGGACAGGAGCTGACACTGAAGCTTTCTTT. Protein product: CASRGTGADTEAFF.

The chain has TRBV5-5 and TRBJ1-4, with 9 bases fitting TRBD1. The CDR3 runs to 16 residues. Germline CDR1 reads SGHKS; CDR2 reads YYEKEE (reference sequence). V lost 3 bases to trimming and J lost 3 bases; unmatched junction nucleotides: 6. CDR3 sequence (DNA): TGTGCCAGCAGCTGGGGGACAGGGTCATCTAATGAAAAACTGTTTTTT. This translates into CASSWGTGSSNEKLFF.

This rearrangement joins TRBV7-2 to TRBJ1-3, with D possibly being TRBD1 (6 bases). Trimming pared 6 bases from V and 2 bases from J, leaving 11 bases between. The CDR3 runs to 14 residues. The germline V gene has CDR1 SGHTA and CDR2 FQGNSA. The CDR3, as DNA: TGTGCCAGCAGGGGGGCGGGAGCTGGAAACACCATATATTTT. Translated, it gives CASRGAGAGNTIYF.

The chain uses TRBV5-1 and TRBJ1-4, with TRBD1 matching over 7 bases. The CDR3 totals 16 residues. The V and J ends lost 0 bases and 2 bases, in that order; junction bases with no gene match: 4. Germline assignment: CDR1 SGHRS and CDR2 YFSETQ. The CDR3 here is CASSLGQGGTNEKLFF. CDR3 nucleotides: TGCGCCAGCAGCTTGGGGCAGGGGGGCACTAATGAAAAACTGTTTTTT.

The chain employs TRBV10-3 and TRBJ1-1; D is possibly TRBD1 (5 bases). V lost 6 bases and J 11 bases, leaving 19 bases between the germline ends. This CDR3 region has 13 residues. Per the germline V gene, CDR1 is ENHRY and CDR2 is SYGVKD. CDR3 nucleotides: TGTGCCATCAGCCCCAACACGGGGGATGTGGCTTTCTTT. Amino acids: CAISPNTGDVAFF.

The rearrangement links TRBV6-2 or TRBV6-3 to TRBJ2-1; 8 nucleotides agree with TRBD2. The length of the CDR3 is 17 residues. Germline values: CDR1 MNHEY, CDR2 SVGEGT. The V segment lost 3 bases and the J segment 4 bases; nucleotides outside the gene matches: 11. CDR3 sequence (DNA): TGTGCCAGCAGTTATTTGGATGGCGGGGGGCATTACAATGAGCAGTTCTTC. Protein: CASSYLDGGGHYNEQFF.

V gene TRBV15 combines with J gene TRBJ1-4, with D possibly being TRBD1 (5 bases). Trimming removed 8 bases at V and 6 bases at J, with 16 bases between. From germline, CDR1 is LNHNV and CDR2 YYDKDF (reference sequence). This CDR3 is built from 14 residues. CDR3 loop: CATRRATTDEKLFF. The CDR3 DNA reads TGTGCCACCCGACGGGCTACGACAGATGAAAAACTGTTTTTT.

The J gene is TRBJ1-1, the V gene TRBV19; D remains unclear. The CDR3 sequence is 13 residues long. CDR1 is LNHDA, CDR2 SQIVND, per germline (reference sequence). The ends were cut back, 7 bases at V and 0 bases at J, with 9 bases in the middle. The CDR3 loop is CASTGAMNTEAFF. In DNA form, the CDR3 reads TGTGCCAGTACCGGAGCGATGAACACTGAAGCTTTCTTT.

J is TRBJ1-4 and V is TRBV19, with D uncertain. V shed 7 bases and J shed 8 bases, with 17 bases lying between them. From germline, CDR1 is LNHDA and CDR2 SQIVND (reference sequence). CDR3 length equals 14 residues. In nucleotides, the CDR3 is TGTGCCAGTATAAAAGAGCCGGACTCGGAAAAACTGTTTTTT. It translates to CASIKEPDSEKLFF.

The V and J genes are TRBV5-1 and TRBJ2-1; 10 nucleotides match TRBD2. Germline V gene sequence: CDR1 SGHRS, CDR2 YFSETQ. The CDR3 spans 15 residues. V was clipped by 1 base and J by 7 bases; unmatched bases: 5. Here the CDR3 reads CASSLSLAGANEQFF. CDR3 bases: TGCGCCAGCAGCTTGTCGCTAGCGGGGGCTAATGAGCAGTTCTTC.

V usage is TRBV12-3 or TRBV12-4 and J usage is TRBJ1-2; D is possibly TRBD1 (6 bases). Trimming took off 9 bases at V and 5 bases at J, with 16 bases between the two ends. The CDR3 covers 13 residues. The CDR3 sequence: CASRGPGAYGYTF. Here the CDR3 DNA reads TGTGCCAGTCGGGGACCAGGGGCGTATGGCTACACCTTC.

The chain joins TRBV19 to TRBJ2-7; no clear D. CDR3 size: 13 residues. The germline V gene has CDR1 LNHDA and CDR2 SQIVND (reference sequence). Trimming took 4 bases from V and 2 from J, leaving 9 bases between them. The CDR3 loop is CASSRGGAYEQYF. CDR3 sequence (DNA): TGTGCCAGTAGTAGAGGCGGAGCCTACGAGCAGTACTTC.

This chain connects TRBV2 to TRBJ2-5; 9 bases line up with TRBD2. The CDR3 has 15 amino acids. The V segment lost 1 base and the J segment 5 bases; nucleotides outside the gene matches: 5. Looked up from germline, CDR1 is SNHLY and CDR2 is FYNNEI. DNA for the CDR3: TGTGCCAGCAGTGAAGAGAGGACTAGCGTGGAGACCCAGTACTTC. It encodes CASSEERTSVETQYF.

The chain links TRBV5-4 to TRBJ2-5; 9 nucleotides agree with TRBD1. This CDR3 region has 15 residues. Germline CDR1 and CDR2: SGHNT and YYREEE (reference sequence). V lost 3 bases to trimming and J lost 5 bases; unmatched junction nucleotides: 8. CDR3 coding DNA: TGTGCCAGCAGCTCGTCGGGACAGGGTAGGGAGACCCAGTACTTC. Its translation is CASSSSGQGRETQYF.

The chain uses TRBV5-4 and TRBJ1-1, with TRBD1 as a possible D gene (5 bases). CDR1 and CDR2 from the germline V gene are SGHNT and YYREEE (reference sequence). This CDR3 has 13 residues. V was shortened by 2 bases and J by 2 bases, with 7 bases between the two germline ends. Written as DNA, the CDR3 is TGTGCCAGCAGCTTCGACAGAAACACTGAAGCTTTCTTT. This gives the protein CASSFDRNTEAFF.

The CDR3 region has the DNA TGTGCCAGCAGTTTAGACTTGGAGACCCAGTACTTC. This codes for CASSLDLETQYF. The chain recombines TRBV12-3 or TRBV12-4 with TRBJ2-5; D remains ambiguous. Trimming stripped 1 base from V and 5 bases from J, with 5 bases between. The CDR3 spans 12 residues.

J is TRBJ1-5 and V is TRBV29-1, with TRBD1 matching 8 bases. Trimming took 5 bases from V and 7 from J; bases not matched to a gene: 7. This CDR3 comprises 13 residues. Germline-derived CDR1 and CDR2 are SQVTM and ANQGSEA. CDR3 region: CSVIDRGRQPQHF. In nucleotides, the CDR3 is TGCAGCGTTATCGACAGGGGAAGACAGCCCCAGCATTTT.

The gene calls are TRBV7-9 and TRBJ1-2; 7 bases fit TRBD1. V dropped 5 bases and J dropped 3; count of bases not matched to a gene: 3. CDR3 length equals 13 residues. Germline lookup yields CDR1 SEHNR and CDR2 FQNEAQ (reference sequence). The CDR3 DNA reads TGTGCCAGCAGCGGGGGACAGTACTATGGCTACACCTTC. Its translation is CASSGGQYYGYTF.

The chain uses TRBV12-3 or TRBV12-4 and TRBJ1-2, with 9 nucleotides matching TRBD1. CDR3 length: 13 amino acids. With 4 bases clipped from V and 9 bases from J, the junction kept 6 bases outside the gene matches. The CDR3 nucleotides read TGTGCCAGCAGTTCGGGACAGGGAGTTAGCTACACCTTC. It is translated as CASSSGQGVSYTF.

This chain joins TRBV18 and TRBJ1-5; 9 bases match TRBD1. CDR3 length: 15 amino acids. Germline V lookup: CDR1 KGHSH, CDR2 LQKENI. Trimming cost V 0 bases and J 4 bases; bases outside gene matches: 1. CDR3 amino acids: CASSPPGQGNQPQHF. The CDR3 nucleotides are TGTGCCAGCTCACCACCGGGACAGGGTAATCAGCCCCAGCATTTT.

This clone occurred once. The V and J genes are TRBV11-3 and TRBJ2-3; D is possibly TRBD2 (7 bases). Trimming shortened V by 5 bases and J by 1 base, and 13 bases separated the two germline ends. This CDR3 comprises 15 residues. The germline gives CDR1 SGHNT, CDR2 YENEEA. CDR3 nucleotide sequence: TGTGCCAGCAGCCCCGGGGGGCTGGGCACAGATACGCAGTATTTT. As protein: CASSPGGLGTDTQYF.

The chain joins TRBV11-1 to TRBJ2-2; 7 bases are a match to TRBD1. The CDR3 has 15 residues. The V gene end was trimmed by 5 bases and the J gene end by 4 bases; junction bases not matched to a gene: 7. CDR1 is SGHAT, CDR2 FQDESV, per germline (reference sequence). The CDR3 spells CASSPDRVVTGELFF. The CDR3 DNA sequence: TGTGCCAGCAGCCCCGACAGGGTTGTCACCGGGGAGCTGTTTTTT.